One and the same sample provided the 27 T cell receptor beta chains below, sequenced in a study of T cells in Graves' hyperthyroidism and ophthalmopathy. The source material, RNA transcripts, was used to amplify TCR beta CDR3 regions. HTBI primers were used for first-round RT-PCR of the TCR CDR3. TCRdb reprocessed the multiplex PCR reads with MiXCR, giving one entry per CDR3 protein. The sample lists about 700,000 distinct CDR3 sequences; 11% to 15% were seen once. Input material: blood. The receptor set was obtained from a woman under 30 with Graves' hyperthyroidism.

This clonotype has at least ten counts. The gene calls are TRBV18 and TRBJ2-1; TRBD1 matches at 8 bases. Germline loops: CDR1 KGHSH, CDR2 LQKENI. Losses at the gene ends were 5 bases for V and 10 bases for J; bases not matched to a gene: 1. This CDR3 spans 11 amino acids. The CDR3 DNA sequence: TGTGCCAGCTCAACAGGGGGGGAGCAGTTCTTC. Amino acid sequence: CASSTGGEQFF. The whole variable domain, filled in from reference TRBV18 and TRBJ2-1, reads NAGVMQNPRHLVRRRGQEARLRCSPMKGHSHVYWYRQLPEEGLKFMVYLQKENIIDESGMPKERFSAEFPKEGPSILRIQQVVRGDSAAYFCASSTGGEQFFGPGTRLTVL.

There are many counts of this clonotype. V and J are TRBV28 and TRBJ1-4; D call uncertain. This CDR3 has 14 amino acids. V dropped 10 bases and J dropped 7 bases, with 19 bases sitting between them. The germline CDR1 and CDR2 sequences are MDHEN and SYDVKM. CDR3 protein: CATTVRADGEKLFF. The CDR3 DNA follows: TGTGCCACCACAGTCCGGGCCGATGGTGAAAAACTGTTTTTT.

Details on this clonotype: This is likely a read error, given that the CDR3 carries no conserved phenylalanine or tryptophan at its end. V usage is TRBV5-5 and J usage is TRBJ2-7; TRBD2 matches 7 bases. The germline V gene encodes CDR1 SGHKS and CDR2 YYEKEE (reference sequence). V gave up 7 bases and J gave up 0 bases; unmatched junction bases: 7. This CDR3 spans 14 amino acids. CDR3 bases: TGTGCCAGCCGCCTCGGGGGGACCTCCTACGAGCAGTACCTC. It yields the protein CASRLGGTSYEQYL.

This clonotype was seen more than once but under ten times. V is TRBV6-5 and J is TRBJ1-1, with D unresolved. The CDR3 is made up of 14 amino acids. Trimming took 7 bases from V and 4 from J, leaving 16 bases between them. The V gene's germline CDR1 is MNHEY and CDR2 SVGAGI. CDR3 nucleotide sequence: TGTGCCAGCAACCAGGAGGGTAGGGTCACTGAAGCTTTCTTT. Translation gives CASNQEGRVTEAFF.

The chain links TRBV4-3 to TRBJ2-1, with 11 bases that match TRBD2. Germline V lookup: CDR1 LGHNA, CDR2 YSLEER. The CDR3 is made up of 18 amino acids. The V gene end was trimmed by 0 bases and the J gene end by 9 bases; junction bases not matched to a gene: 13. CDR3 nucleotide sequence: TGCGCCAGCAGCCAAGATAGGGCTAGCGGGAGGATTCAGGGTGAGCAGTTCTTC. Protein product: CASSQDRASGRIQGEQFF.

This clonotype was picked up many times. The genes are TRBV28 and TRBJ2-3, with 11 bases aligning to TRBD2. CDR1 is MDHEN and CDR2 is SYDVKM in the germline V gene. The J segment lost 1 base and the V segment lost 3 bases, leaving 12 bases of the junction unmatched. The CDR3 is 19 amino acids. The CDR3 DNA sequence: TGTGCCAGCAGTTTCCCGGGACTAGCGGCCCTGGATGGCACAGATACGCAGTATTTT. Protein product: CASSFPGLAALDGTDTQYF.

The V call is TRBV29-1, the J call TRBJ1-1; perhaps TRBD1 as D (6 bases). V was trimmed by 0 bases and J by 7 bases, leaving 15 bases between them. The CDR3 spans 14 residues. Germline CDR1 SQVTM, CDR2 ANQGSEA. The CDR3, as DNA: TGCAGCGTTGAAGATGTTGACAGGCCCCATGAAGCTTTCTTT. It translates to CSVEDVDRPHEAFF. The full variable domain, in which reference TRBV29-1 and TRBJ1-1 provide the parts outside the CDR3, is SAVISQKPSRDICQRGTSLTIQCQVDSQVTMMFWYRQQPGQSLTLIATANQGSEATYESGFVIDKFPISRPNLTFSTLTVSNMSPEDSSIYLCSVEDVDRPHEAFFGQGTRLTVV.

This clonotype was detected only a few times. The rearrangement links TRBV6-5 to TRBJ2-3, with 7 bases fitting TRBD2. With 0 bases clipped from V and 3 bases from J, the junction kept 3 bases outside the gene matches. The V gene's germline CDR1 is MNHEY and CDR2 SVGAGI. The CDR3 contains 15 residues. This chain's CDR3 is CASSYSRLATDTQYF. CDR3 coding DNA: TGTGCCAGCAGTTACTCGAGACTAGCTACAGATACGCAGTATTTT.

The CDR3: CSARAPSVYEQYF. As DNA, the CDR3 is TGCAGTGCTAGAGCCCCTAGCGTCTACGAGCAGTACTTC. The rearrangement joins TRBV20-1 to TRBJ2-7; D possibly corresponds to TRBD2 (6 bases). This CDR3 is 13 amino acids long. V lost 1 base, J lost 3 bases, and 10 bases lay in between. CDR1 and CDR2 from the germline V gene are DFQATT and SNEGSKA (reference sequence).

The chain has TRBV5-1 and TRBJ2-2; D gene unclear. The V gene lost 4 bases and the J gene lost 6 bases, with 10 bases spanning the gap. Per germline, CDR1 SGHRS and CDR2 YFSETQ. This CDR3 has 13 residues. The CDR3 region is CASSRPAAGELFF. Written as DNA, the CDR3 is TGCGCCAGCAGCCGACCTGCTGCCGGGGAGCTGTTTTTT.

This clonotype was counted only a few times. The chain employs TRBV7-9 and TRBJ2-1; D ambiguous. V was trimmed by 5 bases and J by 0 bases, leaving 11 bases between them. CDR1 is SEHNR, CDR2 FQNEAQ, per germline (reference sequence). The CDR3 consists of 15 residues. This chain's CDR3 is CASSPHLSSYNEQFF. The CDR3 DNA is TGTGCCAGCAGCCCACACTTAAGCTCCTACAATGAGCAGTTCTTC.

This clonotype has at least ten counts. This rearrangement joins TRBV7-6 to TRBJ2-7, with TRBD1 matching over 11 bases. Germline-derived CDR1 and CDR2 are SGHVS and FNYEAQ. With V trimmed by 3 bases and J by 2 bases, 3 bases remained unmatched. There are 15 residues in the CDR3. CDR3: CASSFGTGGTYEQYF. CDR3 bases: TGTGCCAGCAGCTTCGGGACAGGGGGTACCTACGAGCAGTACTTC.

This sequence joins TRBV18 and TRBJ1-2; D is unclear. The CDR3 runs to 13 residues. Germline V CDR1 and CDR2: KGHSH, LQKENI. V was pared by 3 bases and J by 6 bases, with 11 bases between. The CDR3 here is CASSPPGEDGYTF. DNA of the CDR3: TGTGCCAGCTCACCCCCTGGGGAGGATGGCTACACCTTC.

V is TRBV3-1 and J is TRBJ2-3; TRBD2 aligns across 7 bases. Germline lookup yields CDR1 LGHDT and CDR2 YNNKEL (reference sequence). This CDR3 has 16 residues. The V gene end was trimmed by 1 base and the J gene end by 6 bases; junction bases not matched to a gene: 10. CDR3: CASSQGSGTPRDTQYF. CDR3 nucleotides: TGTGCCAGCAGCCAAGGGAGCGGGACCCCGCGGGATACGCAGTATTTT.

This chain uses TRBV5-1 with TRBJ1-4; D not resolved. Germline V gene lookup returns CDR1 SGHRS and CDR2 YFSETQ. CDR3 size: 15 residues. Trimming removed 0 bases at V and 10 bases at J, with 16 bases between. The CDR3 spells CASSLAPQRFGKLFF. The CDR3 DNA sequence: TGCGCCAGCAGCTTGGCCCCCCAGCGTTTCGGAAAACTGTTTTTT.

In this sample, this clonotype turned up a few times. The gene calls are TRBV15 and TRBJ2-5, with D perhaps given as TRBD1 or TRBD2 (6 bases each). There are 14 residues in the CDR3. Trimming stripped 5 bases from V and 6 bases from J, with 16 bases between. CDR1 is LNHNV, CDR2 YYDKDF, per germline (reference sequence). CDR3: CATSPGAIEKTQYF. CDR3 in DNA: TGTGCCACCAGCCCGGGGGCCATTGAGAAGACCCAGTACTTC.

Concerning this clonotype itself: A clone one base away is much larger, so this may be a read error. The chain joins TRBV6-2 or TRBV6-3 to TRBJ1-6; 9 bases match TRBD1. Per germline, CDR1 MNHEY and CDR2 SVGEGT. V was clipped by 0 bases and J by 0 bases; unmatched bases: 3. CDR3 length: 18 residues. The CDR3 region has the DNA TGTGCCAGCAGTTACTCGGACAGGGGCACCTCCTATAATTCACCCCTCCACTTT. As protein: CASSYSDRGTSYNSPLHF.

Of note for this clonotype: A read error may account for a junction end that differs from germline. This chain uses TRBV13 with TRBJ2-2; D possibly matches TRBD1 or TRBD2 (7 bases each). The germline CDR1 and CDR2 sequences are PRHDT and FYEKMQ (reference sequence). CDR3 length equals 18 residues. CDR3 nucleotide sequence: TGTGCCAGCCGCTTGGTCTTGGGAGGGACAGCGAACACCGGGGAGCTGTTTTTT. The encoded protein is CASRLVLGGTANTGELFF. The whole variable domain, filled in from reference TRBV13 and TRBJ2-2, reads AAGVIQSPRHLIKEKRETATLKCYPIPRHDTVYWYQQGPGQDPQFLISFYEKMQSDKGSIPDRFSAQQFSDYHSELNMSSLELGDSALYFCASRLVLGGTANTGELFFGEGSRLTVL.

Ten or more counts support this clonotype. The chain is built from TRBV6-5 and TRBJ2-2, with D hard to call. Germline V CDR1 and CDR2: MNHEY, SVGAGI. With 0 bases removed from V and 7 bases from J, the gap between germline ends came to 9 bases. CDR3 length: 14 residues. CDR3 bases: TGTGCCAGCAGTTACTCGAGCAGTTACGGGGAGCTGTTTTTT. Translation gives CASSYSSSYGELFF.

The sample holds many counts of this clonotype. The rearrangement uses TRBV27 and TRBJ1-2; D gene uncertain. The germline gives CDR1 MNHEY, CDR2 SMNVEV (reference sequence). This CDR3 has 14 residues. V gave up 6 bases and J gave up 0 bases, with 11 bases separating them. The CDR3 here is CASRSNGANYGYTF. CDR3 sequence (DNA): TGTGCCAGCAGAAGTAATGGGGCTAACTATGGCTACACCTTC.

This clonotype was seen a few times. The chain links TRBV4-3 to TRBJ1-4; tentative D call: TRBD1 (5 bases). The ends were cut back, 2 bases at V and 0 bases at J, with 7 bases in the middle. In germline, CDR1 is LGHNA, CDR2 YSLEER. CDR3 length: 15 amino acids. The CDR3 nucleotides are TGCGCCAGCAGCCAATCAGGGACAACTAATGAAAAACTGTTTTTT. Translating it yields CASSQSGTTNEKLFF.

The CDR3, as DNA: TGTGCCTGGAGTCTCGACGTGGGGGTTGTTTCCCTCCACTTT. This sequence encodes CAWSLDVGVVSLHF. The chain has TRBV30 and TRBJ1-6; a weak D match, TRBD1 (5 bases). There are 14 residues in the CDR3. With 2 bases removed from V and 14 bases from J, the gap between germline ends came to 19 bases. Germline CDR1 and CDR2: GTSNPN and SVGIG (reference sequence).

This clonotype was counted at least ten times. This sequence joins TRBV28 and TRBJ2-7; the D call may be TRBD1 or TRBD2 (5 bases each). The CDR3 covers 14 residues. Germline CDR1 and CDR2: MDHEN and SYDVKM. Trimming took off 7 bases at V and 3 bases at J, with 16 bases between the two ends. The chain's CDR3 is CASTPRGTNYEQYF. The CDR3 DNA reads as TGTGCCAGCACCCCACGGGGCACCAACTACGAGCAGTACTTC.

This clonotype was found a few times. This chain uses TRBV6-1 with TRBJ2-2; TRBD1 matches 9 bases. The CDR3 runs 17 residues. Looked up from germline, CDR1 is MNHNS and CDR2 is SASEGT. Trimming at V came to 6 bases and at J to 0 bases, leaving 8 bases not matched to a gene. The CDR3 protein is CASRDRDRVSNTGELFF. CDR3 coding DNA: TGTGCCAGCAGAGACCGGGACAGGGTCTCGAACACCGGGGAGCTGTTTTTT.

CDR3 DNA: TGTGCCAGCAGCTCGGGACAGAACCCCTACGAGCAGTACTTC. Residues: CASSSGQNPYEQYF. This chain joins TRBV7-9 and TRBJ2-7, with 7 positions matching TRBD1. The germline V gene encodes CDR1 SEHNR and CDR2 FQNEAQ (reference sequence). This CDR3 comprises 14 residues. Trimming cost V 4 bases and J 2 bases; bases outside gene matches: 5. Based on the CDR3 plus reference TRBV7-9 and TRBJ2-7, the full variable domain is DTGVSQNPRHKITKRGQNVTFRCDPISEHNRLYWYRQTLGQGPEFLTYFQNEAQLEKSRLLSDRFSAERPKGSFSTLEIQRTEQGDSAMYLCASSSGQNPYEQYFGPGTRLTVT.

This clonotype came up a few times. J is TRBJ1-5 and V is TRBV27; a weak D match, TRBD1 (6 bases). From germline, CDR1 is MNHEY and CDR2 SMNVEV (reference sequence). This CDR3 spans 15 amino acids. Between the trimmed V and J ends, which lost 5 bases and 7 bases, there was a span of 18 bases. The chain's CDR3 is CASSPLGGQGQPQHF. The DNA of the CDR3 is TGTGCCAGCAGTCCTCTCGGGGGTCAGGGGCAGCCCCAGCATTTT.

This clonotype was detected ten times or more. The chain has TRBV7-9 and TRBJ2-1, with D possibly being TRBD1 (5 bases). Germline V lookup: CDR1 SEHNR, CDR2 FQNEAQ (reference sequence). The CDR3 length is 12 residues. V was clipped by 5 bases and J by 8 bases, with 10 bases between them. The CDR3 loop is CASSLLGHEQFF. The CDR3 bases are TGTGCCAGCAGCCTGCTGGGGCATGAGCAGTTCTTC.